This is a list of T cell receptor beta chains from one sample in a study of metastatic and nonmetastatic thyroid tumors. TCRdb reanalyzed the PCR reads with MiXCR. The sample consists of some 35,000 clones, roughly 35% of them appearing once. Sequences were obtained from tumor tissue. The receptors originated from a female donor with papillary thyroid cancer or a benign thyroid nodule (not recorded which). Some clones in this sample may be carry-over from other donors' samples. The CDR3 runs from the conserved cysteine through the conserved F or W. The order of the fields is V gene, J gene, CDR3 protein.

TRBV5-1	TRBJ2-5	CASSLVQGNQETQYF
TRBV6-1	TRBJ2-3	CASSEGAYASQDTQYF
TRBV12-3/TRBV12-4	TRBJ2-4	CASSLGGKNIQYF
TRBV12-3/TRBV12-4	TRBJ1-2	CASSFGQGALYGYTF
TRBV28	TRBJ2-4	CASSSTRLKARGGAKNIQYF
TRBV11-2	TRBJ2-1	CASSLGAAGARMDEQFF
TRBV20-1	TRBJ2-5	CSAPVEETQYF
TRBV20-1	TRBJ1-2	CSARRDSVYGYTF
TRBV7-2	TRBJ1-2	CASSLTVDYGYTF
TRBV10-3	TRBJ1-1	CAISQRGVGTEAFF
TRBV11-2	TRBJ2-3	CASSLQGTSTDTQYF
TRBV5-6	TRBJ1-3	CASSSYGETNSGNTIYF
TRBV30	TRBJ1-2	CACFPGQAGGYTF
TRBV28	TRBJ2-7	CASSLRTGGQYF
TRBV20-1	TRBJ1-6	CSTSGTVNSPLHF
TRBV12-3/TRBV12-4	TRBJ2-5	CASSLETQYF
TRBV30	TRBJ2-7	CAWSVPSYEQYF
TRBV28	TRBJ1-6	CASSSGQGRTSPLHF
TRBV20-1	TRBJ1-2	CSVHPTQGANYGYTF
TRBV4-1	TRBJ1-2	CASSQAQGEYGYTF
TRBV9	TRBJ1-6	CASSVDAAGSPLHF
TRBV5-6	TRBJ2-1	CASSLWGELSSYNEQFF
TRBV7-2	TRBJ2-7	CASSRGQGAHEQYF
TRBV6-5	TRBJ1-1	CASSLQLNTEAFF
TRBV20-1	TRBJ2-2	CSARDTDRESGELFF
TRBV28	TRBJ1-1	CASSFSGTGAESFF
TRBV3-1	TRBJ1-5	CASSQDFTAGQPQHF
TRBV11-2	TRBJ2-2	CASSLVAESNTGELFF
TRBV6-1	TRBJ1-2	CASTLTGGSDYGYTF
TRBV10-3	TRBJ2-3	CAISESVGTITGDTQYF
TRBV7-8	TRBJ2-5	CASSPILGAGEETQYF
TRBV6-5	TRBJ2-2	CASSYEGGQNTWELFF
TRBV6-5	TRBJ1-3	CASSYSGYAGNTIYF
TRBV13	TRBJ2-3	CASIFRGLAGDYLSTDTQYF
TRBV30	TRBJ1-3	CAWSPGQWSSGNTIYF
TRBV6-4	TRBJ1-1	CASSEGPDLLYTEAFF
TRBV9	TRBJ2-2	CASSVGGNTGELFF
TRBV27	TRBJ2-5	CASSLFLGETQYF
TRBV2	TRBJ2-1	CASSRLTSGSWDEQFF
TRBV28	TRBJ1-2	CASSLGTEIYGYTF
TRBV14	TRBJ2-7	CASSPWGGGYEQYF
TRBV6-1	TRBJ1-2	CASSRTSAYGYTF
TRBV18	TRBJ1-1	CASSPIQPARNTEAFF
TRBV19	TRBJ2-1	CASSIRRQGDNEQFF
TRBV12-3/TRBV12-4	TRBJ2-7	CASSLGGTQASEQYF
TRBV9	TRBJ1-2	CASSTSGQSNYGYTF
TRBV2	TRBJ2-7	CASSLTGQGREQYF